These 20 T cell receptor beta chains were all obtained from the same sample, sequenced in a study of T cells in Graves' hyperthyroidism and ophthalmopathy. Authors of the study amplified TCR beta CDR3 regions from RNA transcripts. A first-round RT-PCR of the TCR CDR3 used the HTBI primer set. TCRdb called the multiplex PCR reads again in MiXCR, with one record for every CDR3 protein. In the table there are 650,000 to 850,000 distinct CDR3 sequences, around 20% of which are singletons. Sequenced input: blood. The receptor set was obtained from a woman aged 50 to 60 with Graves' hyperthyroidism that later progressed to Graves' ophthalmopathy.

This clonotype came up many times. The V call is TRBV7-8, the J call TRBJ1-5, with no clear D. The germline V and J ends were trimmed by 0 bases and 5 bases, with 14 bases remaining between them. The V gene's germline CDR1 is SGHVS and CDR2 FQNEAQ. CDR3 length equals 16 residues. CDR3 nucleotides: TGTGCCAGCAGCTTAGCTTGGGGTGGGTACTATCAGCCCCAGCATTTT. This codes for CASSLAWGGYYQPQHF.

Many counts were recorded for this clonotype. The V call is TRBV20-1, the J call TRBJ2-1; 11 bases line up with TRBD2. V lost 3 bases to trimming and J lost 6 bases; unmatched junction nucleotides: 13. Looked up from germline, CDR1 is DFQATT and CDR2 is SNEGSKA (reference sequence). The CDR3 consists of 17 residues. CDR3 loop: CSARSPFSGGALNEQFF. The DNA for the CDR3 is TGCAGTGCTAGGAGCCCTTTTAGCGGGGGGGCTCTCAATGAGCAGTTCTTC.

CDR3 sequence (DNA): TGTGCCAGTAGTGCTCAAATCAGCACCGGGGAGCTGTTTTTT. It encodes CASSAQISTGELFF. The V call is TRBV19, the J call TRBJ2-2; D remains ambiguous. CDR3 length: 14 residues. From germline, CDR1 is LNHDA and CDR2 SQIVND (reference sequence). V was trimmed by 5 bases and J by 4 bases, leaving 11 bases between them.

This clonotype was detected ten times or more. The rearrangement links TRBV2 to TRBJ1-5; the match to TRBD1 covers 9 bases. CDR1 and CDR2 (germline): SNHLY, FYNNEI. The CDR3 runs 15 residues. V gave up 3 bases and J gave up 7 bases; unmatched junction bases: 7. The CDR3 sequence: CASSDNRGLRQPQHF. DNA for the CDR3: TGTGCCAGCAGTGATAACAGGGGGCTTCGGCAGCCCCAGCATTTT.

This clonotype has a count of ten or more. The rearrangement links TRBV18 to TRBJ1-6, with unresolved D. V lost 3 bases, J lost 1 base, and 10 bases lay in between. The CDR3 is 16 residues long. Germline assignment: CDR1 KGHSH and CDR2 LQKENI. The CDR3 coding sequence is TGTGCCAGCTCACCTTCCCGGTATTCCTATAATTCACCCCTCCACTTT. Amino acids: CASSPSRYSYNSPLHF. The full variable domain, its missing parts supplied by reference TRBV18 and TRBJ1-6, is NAGVMQNPRHLVRRRGQEARLRCSPMKGHSHVYWYRQLPEEGLKFMVYLQKENIIDESGMPKERFSAEFPKEGPSILRIQQVVRGDSAAYFCASSPSRYSYNSPLHFGNGTRLTVT.

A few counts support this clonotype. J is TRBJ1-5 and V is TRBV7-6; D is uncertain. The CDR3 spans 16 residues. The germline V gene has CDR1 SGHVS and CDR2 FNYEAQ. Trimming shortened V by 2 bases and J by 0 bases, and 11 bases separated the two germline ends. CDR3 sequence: CASSLSRPYSNQPQHF. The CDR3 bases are TGTGCCAGCAGCTTAAGTCGTCCTTATAGCAATCAGCCCCAGCATTTT.

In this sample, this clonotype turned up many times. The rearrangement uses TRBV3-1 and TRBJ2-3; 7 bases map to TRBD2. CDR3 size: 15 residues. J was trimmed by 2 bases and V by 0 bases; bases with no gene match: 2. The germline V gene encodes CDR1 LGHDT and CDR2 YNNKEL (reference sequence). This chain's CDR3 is CASSQERGITDTQYF. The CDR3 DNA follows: TGTGCCAGCAGCCAAGAGCGGGGGATCACAGATACGCAGTATTTT.

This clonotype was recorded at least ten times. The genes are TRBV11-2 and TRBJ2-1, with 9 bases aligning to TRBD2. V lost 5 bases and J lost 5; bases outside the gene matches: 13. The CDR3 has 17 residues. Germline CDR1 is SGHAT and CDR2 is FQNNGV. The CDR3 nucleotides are TGTGCCAGCAGCCCCCTCGTGGGTGTAGCGGGGGACAATGAGCAGTTCTTC. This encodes CASSPLVGVAGDNEQFF.

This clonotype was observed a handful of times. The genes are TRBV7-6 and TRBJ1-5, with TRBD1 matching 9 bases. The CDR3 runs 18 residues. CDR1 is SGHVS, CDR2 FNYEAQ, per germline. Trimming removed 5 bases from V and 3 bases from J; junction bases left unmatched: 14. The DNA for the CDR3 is TGTGCCAGCAGCCCCCACCCTGCCGGGACAGGGATCAATCAGCCCCAGCATTTT. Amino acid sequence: CASSPHPAGTGINQPQHF. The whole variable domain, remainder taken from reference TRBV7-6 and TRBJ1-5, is GAGVSQSPRYKVTKRGQDVALRCDPISGHVSLYWYRQALGQGPEFLTYFNYEAQQDKSGLPNDRFSAERPEGSISTLTIQRTEQRDSAMYRCASSPHPAGTGINQPQHFGDGTRLSIL.

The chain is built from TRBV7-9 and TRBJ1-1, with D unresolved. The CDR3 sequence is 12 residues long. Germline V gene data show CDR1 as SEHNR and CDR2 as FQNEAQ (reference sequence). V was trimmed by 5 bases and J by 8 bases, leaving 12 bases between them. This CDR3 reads CASSPGPLEAFF. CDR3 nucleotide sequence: TGTGCCAGCAGCCCCGGACCCTTAGAAGCTTTCTTT.

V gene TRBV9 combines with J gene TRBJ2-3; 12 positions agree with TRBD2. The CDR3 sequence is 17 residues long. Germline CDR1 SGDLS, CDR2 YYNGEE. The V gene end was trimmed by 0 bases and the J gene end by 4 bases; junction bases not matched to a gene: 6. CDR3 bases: TGTGCCAGCAGCGTAGCGCTAGCGGGGGGGCCGCCAGATACGCAGTATTTT. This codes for CASSVALAGGPPDTQYF.

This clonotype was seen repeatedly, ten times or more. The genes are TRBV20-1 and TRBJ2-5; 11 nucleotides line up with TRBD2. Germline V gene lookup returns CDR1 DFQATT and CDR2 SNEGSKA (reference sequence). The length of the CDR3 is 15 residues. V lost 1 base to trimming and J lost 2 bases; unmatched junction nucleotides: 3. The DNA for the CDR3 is TGCAGTGCTAGAGGACTAGCGGGGAAGCAAGAGACCCAGTACTTC. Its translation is CSARGLAGKQETQYF.

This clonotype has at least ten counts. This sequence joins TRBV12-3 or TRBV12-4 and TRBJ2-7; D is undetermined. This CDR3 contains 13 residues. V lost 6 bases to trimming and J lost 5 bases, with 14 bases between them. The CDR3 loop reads CASRPDNTDEQYF. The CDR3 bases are TGTGCCAGCAGACCCGACAATACCGACGAGCAGTACTTC.

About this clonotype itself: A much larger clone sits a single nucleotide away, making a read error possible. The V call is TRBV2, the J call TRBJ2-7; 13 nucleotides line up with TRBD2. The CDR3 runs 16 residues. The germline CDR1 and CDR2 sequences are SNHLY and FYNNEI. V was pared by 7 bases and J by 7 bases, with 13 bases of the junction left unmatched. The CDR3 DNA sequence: TGTGCCAGCACCCAAGGGGGACTAGCGGGGCTGGAGGAGCAGTACTTC. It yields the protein CASTQGGLAGLEEQYF.

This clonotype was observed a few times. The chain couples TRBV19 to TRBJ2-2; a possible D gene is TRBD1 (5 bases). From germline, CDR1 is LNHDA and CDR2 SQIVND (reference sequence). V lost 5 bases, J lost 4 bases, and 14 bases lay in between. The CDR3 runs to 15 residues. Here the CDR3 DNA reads TGTGCCAGTAGTCAAAAGGACATAATCACCGGGGAGCTGTTTTTT. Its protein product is CASSQKDIITGELFF.

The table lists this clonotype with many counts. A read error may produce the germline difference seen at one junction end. CDR3 protein: CASSLEGSEQFF. The CDR3 DNA reads as TGTGCCAGCAGCCTAGAGGGGTCTGAGCAGTTCTTC. V and J are TRBV11-3 and TRBJ2-1; D tentatively fits TRBD1 or TRBD2 (5 bases each). The CDR3 sequence is 12 residues long. In germline, CDR1 is SGHNT, CDR2 YENEEA.

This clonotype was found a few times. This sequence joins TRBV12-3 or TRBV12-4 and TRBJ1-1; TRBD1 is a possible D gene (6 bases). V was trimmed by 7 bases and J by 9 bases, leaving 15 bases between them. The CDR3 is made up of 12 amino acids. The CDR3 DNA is TGTGCCAGCACCCTGGGGGGGACAAAAGCTTTCTTT. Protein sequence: CASTLGGTKAFF.

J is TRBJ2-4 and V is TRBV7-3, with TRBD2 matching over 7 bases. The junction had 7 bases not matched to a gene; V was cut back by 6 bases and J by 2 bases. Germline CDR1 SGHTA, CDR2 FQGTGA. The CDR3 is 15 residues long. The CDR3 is CASRDNGGTKNIQYF. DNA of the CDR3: TGTGCCAGCAGGGACAACGGGGGGACCAAAAACATTCAGTACTTC.

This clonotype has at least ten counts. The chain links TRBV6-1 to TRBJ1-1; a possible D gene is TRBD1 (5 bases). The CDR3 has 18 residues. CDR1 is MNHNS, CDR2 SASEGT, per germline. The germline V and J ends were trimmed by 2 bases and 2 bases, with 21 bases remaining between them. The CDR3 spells CASSEPGLAGRENTEAFF. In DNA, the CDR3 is TGTGCCAGCAGTGAACCCGGACTCGCGGGCAGGGAAAACACTGAAGCTTTCTTT.

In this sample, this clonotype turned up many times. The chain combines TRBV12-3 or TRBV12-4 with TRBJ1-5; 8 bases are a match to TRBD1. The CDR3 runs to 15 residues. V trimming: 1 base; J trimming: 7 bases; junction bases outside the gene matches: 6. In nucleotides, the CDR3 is TGTGCCAGCAGTTTAGGGGGGACAGGCTGGCAGCCCCAGCATTTT. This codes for CASSLGGTGWQPQHF.